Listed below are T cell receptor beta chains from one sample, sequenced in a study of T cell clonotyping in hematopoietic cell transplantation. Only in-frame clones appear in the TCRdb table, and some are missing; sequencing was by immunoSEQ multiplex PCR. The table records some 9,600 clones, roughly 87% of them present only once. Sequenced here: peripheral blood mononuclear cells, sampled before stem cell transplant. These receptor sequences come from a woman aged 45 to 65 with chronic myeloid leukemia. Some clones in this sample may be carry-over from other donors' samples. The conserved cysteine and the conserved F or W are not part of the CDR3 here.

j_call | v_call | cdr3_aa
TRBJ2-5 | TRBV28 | ASTSGLAGVETQY
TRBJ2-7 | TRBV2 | ASSDLTPYEQY
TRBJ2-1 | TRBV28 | ASRPQGSSYNEQF
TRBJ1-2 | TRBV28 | ASSLAGPGGYT
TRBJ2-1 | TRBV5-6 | ASRGLVNEQF
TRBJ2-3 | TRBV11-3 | ASSQGQGGTDTQY
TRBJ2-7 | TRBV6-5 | ASSLGLAGAEQY
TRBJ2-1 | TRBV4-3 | ASSQDQERSSYNEQF
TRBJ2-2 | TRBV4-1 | ASSYTNVAGGLGTGELF
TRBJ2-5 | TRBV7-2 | ASSWGLAGETQY
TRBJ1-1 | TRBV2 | ASTEGNTEAF
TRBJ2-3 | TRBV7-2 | ASRRKAGGVDTQY
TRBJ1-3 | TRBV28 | ASSFQGDGNTIY
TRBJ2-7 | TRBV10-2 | ASGIDYEQY
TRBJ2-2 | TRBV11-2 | ASSVSRGLAGDRTGELF
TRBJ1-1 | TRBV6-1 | ASSAGPNTEAF
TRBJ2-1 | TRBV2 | ASRRLAGFIHEQF
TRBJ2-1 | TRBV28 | ASSWGRAEQF
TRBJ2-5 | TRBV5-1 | ASSLMAGAQETQY
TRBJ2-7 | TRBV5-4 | ASSLGTDRDEQY
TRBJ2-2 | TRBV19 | ASSMLGQVTGELF
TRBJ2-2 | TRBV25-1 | ASSDIEGGANTGELF
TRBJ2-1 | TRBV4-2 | ASSQVAGGQYNEQF
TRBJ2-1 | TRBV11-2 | ASSKTGLAGVNEQF
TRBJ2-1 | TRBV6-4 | ASSEGGRADSEQF
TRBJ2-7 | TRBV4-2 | ASSQGPSDEQY
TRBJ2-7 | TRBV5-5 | ASSLEPPSSYEQY
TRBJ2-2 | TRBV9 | ASSGLAIDGELF
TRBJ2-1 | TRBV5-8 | ASASEQNPYNEQF
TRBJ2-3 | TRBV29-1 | SVAALAGVLLDTQY
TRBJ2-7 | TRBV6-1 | ASRDRIDPLKQY
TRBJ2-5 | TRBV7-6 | ASSLVLEPGSPQY
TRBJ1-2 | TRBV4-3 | ASSQETGLYGYT
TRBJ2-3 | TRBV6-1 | ASSGTGPASTDTQY
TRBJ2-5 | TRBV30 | AWSVGRARETQY
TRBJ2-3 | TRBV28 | ASSPSGREDTQY
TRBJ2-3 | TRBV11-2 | ASSLGWAGRGTDTQY
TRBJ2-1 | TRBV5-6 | ASSFSTGTYNEQF